This T cell receptor beta chain originates from a study of shared clonotypes between healthy human individuals. For the study at large: CD8 memory received one plate per donor, CD8 naive two, CD4 memory three and CD4 naive three. Study-level results: For naive CD4 cells, roughly 5% of clonotypes were shared across a handful of donors. Few donors limited the genetic and exposure-history diversity represented.

To make CD8 memory, CD45RO+ cells were put together with CCR7-negative CD45RA+ TemRA cells. Sequencing was performed with immunoSEQ multiplex PCR; in TCRdb, only in-frame clones are kept and a portion is missing. The sample lists hundreds of thousands of clones; just over 95% were seen once. V shed 0 bases and J shed 6 bases, with 14 bases lying between them. This CDR3 is built from 16 residues. Germline values: CDR1 SGHVS, CDR2 FNYEAQ. On this clone itself: As yet, its antigen is unknown.

The sample taken for sequencing was memory CD8+ T cells sorted from blood. Subset meaning: CD45RO+ cells pooled with CCR7-negative TemRA cells. This chain connects TRBV7-6 to TRBJ1-4; the D gene is possibly TRBD1 (5 bases). The receptor's source is a man younger than 40 in good health. As DNA, the CDR3 is TGTGCCAGCAGCTTAGCGCTTGAGGGAGGGGATGAAAAACTGTTTTTT. It translates to CASSLALEGGDEKLFF.